Reported below is one TCR beta chain. Its cognate antigen is unknown. CDR1 and CDR2 from the germline V gene are SGHRS and YFSETQ. Trimming stripped 0 bases from V and 6 bases from J, with 12 bases between. This CDR3 has 14 residues. Assay: immunoSEQ multiplex PCR; the TCRdb copy retains only in-frame clones and omits some. The sample lists tens of thousands of clones; about 90% were seen once. This sample is part of a study of PD-1 blockade in classical Hodgkin lymphoma. Broader study findings: Newly diagnosed patients reportedly trailed healthy donors in baseline TCR diversity.

Time point: cycle 4 day 1 (C4D1), after five to seven weeks of nivolumab. With no exception, relapse followed autologous stem cell transplantation in all patients, and brentuximab vedotin exposure varied. The chain couples TRBV5-1 to TRBJ1-2; D ambiguous. This clonotype was obtained from a human donor with classical Hodgkin lymphoma. The sequencing used peripheral blood mononuclear cells (PBMCs), collected before the fourth cycle of nivolumab. The CDR3 here is CASSLGYGGDGYTF. CDR3 nucleotides: TGCGCCAGCAGCTTGGGCTACGGCGGGGATGGCTACACCTTC.